This T cell receptor (beta chain) was identified in a study of T cells in Graves' hyperthyroidism and ophthalmopathy. Source material for PBMCs was around 10 ml fresh peripheral blood. V shed 3 bases, J shed 2 bases, and the junction held 4 bases outside the gene matches. This CDR3 is built from 14 residues. Regions amplified from RNA transcripts were the TCR beta CDR3 regions. Using the HTBI primer set, a first-round RT-PCR was run on the TCR CDR3. TCRdb ran MiXCR on the multiplex PCR reads and lists one entry per CDR3 protein. The sample yields about 640,000 distinct CDR3 sequences, around 21% seen once.

This receptor was identified in a man aged 30-40 years with Graves' ophthalmopathy. The source material was blood. The chain carries TRBV12-3 or TRBV12-4 and TRBJ2-7; 7 nucleotides match TRBD2. The CDR3 DNA follows: TGTGCCAGCAGTTTTGGGGGGGTTCCCTACGAGCAGTACTTC. It specifies CASSFGGVPYEQYF.